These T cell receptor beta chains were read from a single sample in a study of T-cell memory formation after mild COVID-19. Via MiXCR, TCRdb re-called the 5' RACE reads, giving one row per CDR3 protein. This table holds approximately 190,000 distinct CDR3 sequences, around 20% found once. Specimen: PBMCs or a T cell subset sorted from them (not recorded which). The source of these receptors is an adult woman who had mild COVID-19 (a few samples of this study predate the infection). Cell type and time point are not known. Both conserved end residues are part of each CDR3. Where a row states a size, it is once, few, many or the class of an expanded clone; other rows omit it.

cdr3_aa: CASSLVGSEQYF; clone_size: .; v_call: TRBV5-1
cdr3_aa: CASSHDRGETQYF; clone_size: few; v_call: TRBV7-2
cdr3_aa: CAWSVRRGSSEAFF; clone_size: .; v_call: TRBV30
cdr3_aa: CASSLGGAWSDTQYF; clone_size: few; v_call: TRBV12-3/TRBV12-4
cdr3_aa: CASSQGPAESSYEQYF; clone_size: few; v_call: TRBV3-1
cdr3_aa: CASSLPQQETQYF; clone_size: few; v_call: TRBV5-1
cdr3_aa: CASRGGGRGYEQYF; clone_size: .; v_call: TRBV14
cdr3_aa: CASSSTGESSYGYTF; clone_size: few; v_call: TRBV5-1
cdr3_aa: CASSRGVGEQFF; clone_size: .; v_call: TRBV7-9
cdr3_aa: CSASPGPGYEQYF; clone_size: .; v_call: TRBV20-1
cdr3_aa: CASKEGNQPQHF; clone_size: few; v_call: TRBV19
cdr3_aa: CASSPRTNTEAFF; clone_size: .; v_call: TRBV7-2
cdr3_aa: CASSPVRTGEQFF; clone_size: few; v_call: TRBV18
cdr3_aa: CASSSSSGTRVGTQYF; clone_size: .; v_call: TRBV5-1
cdr3_aa: CASGWGAPYNEQFF; clone_size: many; v_call: TRBV7-2
cdr3_aa: CASSSPNTDTQYF; clone_size: .; v_call: TRBV12-3/TRBV12-4
cdr3_aa: CASSPYPTDTQYF; clone_size: few; v_call: TRBV12-3/TRBV12-4
cdr3_aa: CASKGGDRVNQPQHF; clone_size: .; v_call: TRBV6-1
cdr3_aa: CASSLLRTSGTDTQYF; clone_size: .; v_call: TRBV7-9
cdr3_aa: CASSKVTQGDEQYF; clone_size: few; v_call: TRBV21-1
cdr3_aa: CASSFEGGRGEKLFF; clone_size: .; v_call: TRBV7-7
cdr3_aa: CASSLGHRNTEAFF; clone_size: few; v_call: TRBV5-5
cdr3_aa: CAWRDFRRVYEQYF; clone_size: .; v_call: TRBV30
cdr3_aa: CASSDGSTYEQYF; clone_size: few; v_call: TRBV2
cdr3_aa: CASSPDRGLYNEQFF; clone_size: few; v_call: TRBV7-3
cdr3_aa: CASSVWGRSTDTQYF; clone_size: .; v_call: TRBV4-1
cdr3_aa: CSARDGLVGTDTQYF; clone_size: .; v_call: TRBV20-1
cdr3_aa: CASSTQGVSYGYTF; clone_size: few; v_call: TRBV25-1
cdr3_aa: CASSLSRGSEAFF; clone_size: few; v_call: TRBV7-7
cdr3_aa: CASSLGGTSGAYEQYF; clone_size: .; v_call: TRBV7-2
cdr3_aa: CASSRQGVGTDTQYF; clone_size: .; v_call: TRBV12-3/TRBV12-4
cdr3_aa: CASSYRAGSDTQYF; clone_size: few; v_call: TRBV7-2
cdr3_aa: CASNYGTANLNQPQHF; clone_size: .; v_call: TRBV6-2/TRBV6-3
cdr3_aa: CASSLRVSGSGYGYTF; clone_size: few; v_call: TRBV12-3/TRBV12-4
cdr3_aa: CASSLSGISYNEQFF; clone_size: .; v_call: TRBV5-1
cdr3_aa: CATSDGVTGASNQPQHF; clone_size: .; v_call: TRBV24-1
cdr3_aa: CASSPRTGESYGYTF; clone_size: few; v_call: TRBV18
cdr3_aa: CASRPGQTNGETQYF; clone_size: many; v_call: TRBV9
cdr3_aa: CAIRATGAQGYTF; clone_size: few; v_call: TRBV10-3
cdr3_aa: CATRGQGGAFYEQYF; clone_size: few; v_call: TRBV6-5
cdr3_aa: CASSLIETDRKLFF; clone_size: .; v_call: TRBV18
cdr3_aa: CAISELANTEAFF; clone_size: .; v_call: TRBV10-3
cdr3_aa: CASSHGGSGIYGYTF; clone_size: .; v_call: TRBV14
cdr3_aa: CASSPRVDVRNTEAFF; clone_size: many; v_call: TRBV9
cdr3_aa: CASRSQGNTIYF; clone_size: .; v_call: TRBV27
cdr3_aa: CASSLIGYNEQFF; clone_size: .; v_call: TRBV12-3/TRBV12-4
cdr3_aa: CASRRGGGYEQYF; clone_size: few; v_call: TRBV6-2/TRBV6-3
cdr3_aa: CASSPGTGSVTQYF; clone_size: .; v_call: TRBV12-3/TRBV12-4
cdr3_aa: CASTEGLAGGHEQFF; clone_size: few; v_call: TRBV12-3/TRBV12-4
cdr3_aa: CASSLAGRGSDTQYF; clone_size: .; v_call: TRBV5-1
cdr3_aa: CASSPREEGREQFF; clone_size: .; v_call: TRBV7-2
cdr3_aa: CASSYGGGTGETQYF; clone_size: .; v_call: TRBV6-5
cdr3_aa: CASSLAGGRNTGELFF; clone_size: few; v_call: TRBV7-9
cdr3_aa: CASSRPSQPQHF; clone_size: few; v_call: TRBV6-6
cdr3_aa: CSARGASGSETQYF; clone_size: many; v_call: TRBV20-1